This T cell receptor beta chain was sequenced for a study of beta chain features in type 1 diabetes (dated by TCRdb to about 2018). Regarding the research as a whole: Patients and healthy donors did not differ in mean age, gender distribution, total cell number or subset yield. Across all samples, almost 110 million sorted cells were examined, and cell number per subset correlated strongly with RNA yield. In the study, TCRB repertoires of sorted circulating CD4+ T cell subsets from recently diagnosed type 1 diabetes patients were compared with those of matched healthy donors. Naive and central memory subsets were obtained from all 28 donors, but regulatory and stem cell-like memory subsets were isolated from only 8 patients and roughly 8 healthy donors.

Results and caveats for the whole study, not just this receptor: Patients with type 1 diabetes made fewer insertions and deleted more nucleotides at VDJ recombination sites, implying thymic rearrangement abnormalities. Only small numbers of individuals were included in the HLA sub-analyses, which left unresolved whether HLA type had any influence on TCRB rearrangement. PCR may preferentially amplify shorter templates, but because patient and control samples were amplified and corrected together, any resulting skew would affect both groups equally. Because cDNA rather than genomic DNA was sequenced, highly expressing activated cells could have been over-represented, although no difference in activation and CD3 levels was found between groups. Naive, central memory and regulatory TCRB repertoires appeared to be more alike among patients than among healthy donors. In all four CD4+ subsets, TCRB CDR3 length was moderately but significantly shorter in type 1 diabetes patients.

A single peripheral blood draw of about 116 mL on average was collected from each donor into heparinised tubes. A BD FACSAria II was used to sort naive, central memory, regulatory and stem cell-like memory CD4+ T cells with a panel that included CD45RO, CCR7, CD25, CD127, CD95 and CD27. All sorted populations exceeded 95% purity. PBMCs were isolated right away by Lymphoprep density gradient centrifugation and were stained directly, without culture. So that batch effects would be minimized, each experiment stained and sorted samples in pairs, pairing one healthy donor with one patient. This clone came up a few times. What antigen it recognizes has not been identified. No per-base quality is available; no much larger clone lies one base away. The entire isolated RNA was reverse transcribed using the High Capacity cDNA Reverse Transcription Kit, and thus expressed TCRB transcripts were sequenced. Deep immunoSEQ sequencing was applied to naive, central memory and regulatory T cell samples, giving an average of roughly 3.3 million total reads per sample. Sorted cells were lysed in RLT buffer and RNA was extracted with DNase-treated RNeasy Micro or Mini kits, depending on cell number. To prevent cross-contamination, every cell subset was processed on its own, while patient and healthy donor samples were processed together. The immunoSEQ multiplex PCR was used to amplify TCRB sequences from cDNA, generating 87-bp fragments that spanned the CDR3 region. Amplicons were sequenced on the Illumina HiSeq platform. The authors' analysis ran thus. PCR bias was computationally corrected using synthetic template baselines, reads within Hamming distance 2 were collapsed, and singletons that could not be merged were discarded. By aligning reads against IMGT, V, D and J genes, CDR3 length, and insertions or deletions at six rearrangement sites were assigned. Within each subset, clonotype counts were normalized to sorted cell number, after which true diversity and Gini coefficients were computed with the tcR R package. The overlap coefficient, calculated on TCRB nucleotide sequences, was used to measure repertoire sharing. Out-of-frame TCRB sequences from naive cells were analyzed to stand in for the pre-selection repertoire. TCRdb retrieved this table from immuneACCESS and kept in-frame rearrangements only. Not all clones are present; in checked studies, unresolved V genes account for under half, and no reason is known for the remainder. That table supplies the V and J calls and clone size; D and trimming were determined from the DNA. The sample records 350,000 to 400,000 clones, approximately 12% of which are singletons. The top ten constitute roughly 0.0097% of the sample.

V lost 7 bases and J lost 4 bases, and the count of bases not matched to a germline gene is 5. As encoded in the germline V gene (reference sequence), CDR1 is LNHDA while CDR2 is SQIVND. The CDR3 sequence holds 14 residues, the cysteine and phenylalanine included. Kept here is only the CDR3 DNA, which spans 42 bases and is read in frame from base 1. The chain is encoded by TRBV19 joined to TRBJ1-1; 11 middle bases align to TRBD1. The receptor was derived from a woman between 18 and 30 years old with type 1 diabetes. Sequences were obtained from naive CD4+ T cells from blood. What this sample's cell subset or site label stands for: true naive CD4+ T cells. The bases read TGTGCCAGTACCCCTGGGACAGGGGGCACTGAAGCTTTCTTT. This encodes CASTPGTGGTEAFF.